These 9 T cell receptor beta chains were sequenced from one sample in a study of cytomegalovirus exposure and HLA in healthy donors. Use of 60 Vbeta and 13 Jbeta primers characterized the PCR. The method was immunoSEQ multiplex PCR; TCRdb's version includes in-frame clones alone and lacks a portion of them. The table has 120,000 or so clones, approximately 69% seen once. Sequenced input: PBMCs. The receptors stem from a man aged 35 to 55 in good health and CMV-seropositive.

The chain carries TRBV5-4 and TRBJ1-3; maybe TRBD1 (5 bases). The CDR3 is made up of 13 amino acids. The germline CDR1 and CDR2 sequences are SGHNT and YYREEE (reference sequence). Trimming shortened V by 2 bases and J by 7 bases, and 10 bases separated the two germline ends. The CDR3 DNA is TGTGCCAGCAGCTTATGGGGCGCGAACACCATATATTTT. This codes for CASSLWGANTIYF.

This chain's CDR3 is CASSMGQGSYNEQFF. CDR3 in DNA: TGCGCCAGCAGCATGGGACAGGGGTCCTACAATGAGCAGTTCTTC. V is TRBV5-1 and J is TRBJ2-1, with 10 bases lining up with TRBD1. Losses at the gene ends were 4 bases for V and 1 base for J; bases not matched to a gene: 2. There are 15 residues in the CDR3. Germline loops: CDR1 SGHRS, CDR2 YFSETQ.

This sequence joins TRBV6-6 and TRBJ1-1, with 7 bases aligning to TRBD1. Germline CDR1 reads MNHNY; CDR2 reads SVGAGI (reference sequence). V dropped 4 bases and J dropped 5; count of bases not matched to a gene: 7. CDR3 length: 14 amino acids. CDR3 DNA sequence: TGTGCCAGCAGTTCCTCTGACAGGGTAACTGAAGCTTTCTTT. Its translation: CASSSSDRVTEAFF.

Points on this clone: Other nucleotide sequences in the sample specify the same CDR3. V usage is TRBV9 and J usage is TRBJ2-5; 7 nucleotides line up with TRBD2. CDR3 length: 15 residues. Per the germline V gene, CDR1 is SGDLS and CDR2 is YYNGEE. V trimming: 4 bases; J trimming: 5 bases; junction bases outside the gene matches: 11. DNA for the CDR3: TGTGCCAGCAGCTTTCAGGGCGGGGGAGCCGAGACCCAGTACTTC. It codes for CASSFQGGGAETQYF.

This clone has just one count. The genes are TRBV7-6 and TRBJ2-7, with TRBD2 matching 9 bases. In germline, CDR1 is SGHVS, CDR2 FNYEAQ. The V segment lost 6 bases and the J segment 5 bases; nucleotides outside the gene matches: 11. The CDR3 runs 15 residues. The CDR3 loop is CASSPGAAGGDEQYF. The CDR3 region has the DNA TGTGCCAGCAGTCCAGGCGCTGCGGGAGGGGACGAGCAGTACTTC.

The chain carries TRBV6-1 and TRBJ1-2; TRBD1 matches 7 bases. This CDR3 region has 14 residues. The germline V gene has CDR1 MNHNS and CDR2 SASEGT. The ends lost 11 bases at V and 8 bases at J; junction bases unmatched: 17. The CDR3 loop is CAGQANLNNAGYTF. The CDR3 nucleotides are TGTGCCGGACAGGCTAACCTAAACAACGCGGGCTACACCTTC.

The chain links TRBV7-9 to TRBJ1-5; 10 positions agree with TRBD1. Germline lookup yields CDR1 SEHNR and CDR2 FQNEAQ (reference sequence). The CDR3 covers 18 residues. V shed 1 base and J 0 bases; nucleotides not matched to a gene: 6. The CDR3 protein is CASSLEGQGSYSNQPQHF. The CDR3 DNA is TGTGCCAGCAGCTTAGAGGGACAGGGGAGTTATAGCAATCAGCCCCAGCATTTT. The entire variable domain, with the rest obtained from reference TRBV7-9 and TRBJ1-5, is as follows: DTGVSQNPRHKITKRGQNVTFRCDPISEHNRLYWYRQTLGQGPEFLTYFQNEAQLEKSRLLSDRFSAERPKGSFSTLEIQRTEQGDSAMYLCASSLEGQGSYSNQPQHFGDGTRLSIL.

This clone was detected only a few times. The V and J genes are TRBV29-1 and TRBJ1-3; 8 bases agree with TRBD1. CDR3 length: 13 amino acids. Germline V CDR1 and CDR2: SQVTM, ANQGSEA. V trimming: 7 bases; J trimming: 9 bases; junction bases outside the gene matches: 11. The CDR3 loop is CSGGTGLPGTIYF. CDR3 nucleotides: TGCAGCGGGGGGACAGGTCTCCCCGGCACCATATATTTT. The full variable domain, with the rest looked up from reference TRBV29-1 and TRBJ1-3, is SAVISQKPSRDICQRGTSLTIQCQVDSQVTMMFWYRQQPGQSLTLIATANQGSEATYESGFVIDKFPISRPNLTFSTLTVSNMSPEDSSIYLCSGGTGLPGTIYFGEGSWLTVV.

The rearrangement uses TRBV7-6 and TRBJ2-5; a weak D match, TRBD2 (5 bases). Trimming pared 0 bases from V and 7 bases from J, leaving 12 bases between. Germline V gene lookup returns CDR1 SGHVS and CDR2 FNYEAQ. The CDR3 covers 14 residues. The CDR3 loop is CASSLAPAEGTQYF. The CDR3 region has the DNA TGTGCCAGCAGCTTAGCGCCAGCAGAGGGGACCCAGTACTTC.